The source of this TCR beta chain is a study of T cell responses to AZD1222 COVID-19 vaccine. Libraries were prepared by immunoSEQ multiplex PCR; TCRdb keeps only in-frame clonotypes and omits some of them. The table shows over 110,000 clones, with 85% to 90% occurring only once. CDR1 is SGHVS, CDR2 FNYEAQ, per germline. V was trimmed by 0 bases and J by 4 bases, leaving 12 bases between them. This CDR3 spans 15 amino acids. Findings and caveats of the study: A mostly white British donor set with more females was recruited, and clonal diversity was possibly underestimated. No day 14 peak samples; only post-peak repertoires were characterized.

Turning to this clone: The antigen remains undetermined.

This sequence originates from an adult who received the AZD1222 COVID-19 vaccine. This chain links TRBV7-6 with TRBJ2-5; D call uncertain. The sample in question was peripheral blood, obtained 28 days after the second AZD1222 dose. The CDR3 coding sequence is TGTGCCAGCAGCTTAGCGCTGGGTGGGCGAGAGACCCAGTACTTC. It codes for CASSLALGGRETQYF.